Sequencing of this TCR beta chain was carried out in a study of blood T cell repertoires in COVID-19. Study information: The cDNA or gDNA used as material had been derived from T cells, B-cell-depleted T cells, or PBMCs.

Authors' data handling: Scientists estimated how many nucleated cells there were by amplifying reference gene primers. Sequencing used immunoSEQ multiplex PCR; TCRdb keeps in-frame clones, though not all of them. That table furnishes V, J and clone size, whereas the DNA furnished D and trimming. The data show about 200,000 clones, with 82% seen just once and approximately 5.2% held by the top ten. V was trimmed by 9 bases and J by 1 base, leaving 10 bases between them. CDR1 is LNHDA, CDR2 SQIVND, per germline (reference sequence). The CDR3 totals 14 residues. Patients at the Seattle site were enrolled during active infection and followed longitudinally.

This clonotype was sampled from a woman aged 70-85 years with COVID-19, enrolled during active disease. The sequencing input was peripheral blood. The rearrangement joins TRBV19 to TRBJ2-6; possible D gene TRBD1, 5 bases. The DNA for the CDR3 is TGTGCCAGCCGACAGTTTTCTGGGGCCAACGTCCTGACTTTC. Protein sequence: CASRQFSGANVLTF.